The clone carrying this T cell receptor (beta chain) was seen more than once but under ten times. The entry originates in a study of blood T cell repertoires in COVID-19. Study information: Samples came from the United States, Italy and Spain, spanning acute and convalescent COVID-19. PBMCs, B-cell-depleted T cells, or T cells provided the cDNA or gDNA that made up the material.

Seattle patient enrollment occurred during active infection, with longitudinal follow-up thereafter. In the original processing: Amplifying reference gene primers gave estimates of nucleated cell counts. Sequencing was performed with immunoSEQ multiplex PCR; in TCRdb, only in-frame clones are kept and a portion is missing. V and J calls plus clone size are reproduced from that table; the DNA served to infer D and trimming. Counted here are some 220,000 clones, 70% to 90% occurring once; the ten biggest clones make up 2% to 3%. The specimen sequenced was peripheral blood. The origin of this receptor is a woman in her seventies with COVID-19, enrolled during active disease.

CDR3 nucleotide sequence: TGTGCCAGCAGCTTCCGGACAGGGGGGGACGGCTACACCTTC. Protein sequence: CASSFRTGGDGYTF. The gene calls are TRBV11-3 and TRBJ1-2, with 10 positions matching TRBD1. The germline CDR1 and CDR2 sequences are SGHNT and YENEEA. V was pared by 3 bases and J by 8 bases, with 6 bases of the junction left unmatched. This CDR3 has 14 residues.